This T cell receptor (beta chain) was found in a study of response to subunit inactivated influenza vaccine. Study-level points and caveats: Each seasonal influenza vaccination recruits few new T cells, the authors suggested.

In TCRdb, the RT-PCR reads were re-called with MiXCR into one record per CDR3 protein. The repertoire holds 590,000 or so distinct CDR3 sequences, with around 15% as singletons. A few counts support this clonotype. Its specificity is not known. Germline V gene data show CDR1 as SEHNR and CDR2 as FQNEAQ (reference sequence). CDR3 length: 14 amino acids. With V trimmed by 4 bases and J by 9 bases, 9 bases remained unmatched. This chain uses TRBV7-9 with TRBJ2-5; TRBD1 agrees at 9 bases. The clonotype originates from a man in his forties or fifties who received an inactivated influenza vaccine. This specimen was PBMCs from blood, taken less than 15 days before vaccination. In DNA, the CDR3 is TGTGCCAGCAGCTCCACAAACCGACAGGGGGCCCAGTACTTC. This gives the protein CASSSTNRQGAQYF.